This record concerns one T cell receptor (beta chain) sequence. TCR beta CDR3 regions were amplified from RNA transcripts. The TCR CDR3 was amplified in a first-round RT-PCR using the HTBI primer set. MiXCR, run by TCRdb on the multiplex PCR reads, gives a single entry per CDR3 protein. The profile shows about 640,000 distinct CDR3 sequences, around 20% of them singletons. The sample belongs to a study of T cells in Graves' hyperthyroidism and ophthalmopathy. What was sequenced was blood. The TCR was taken from a man younger than 40 with Graves' ophthalmopathy.

CDR3 region: CASRGYSGKSSYEQYF. The CDR3 DNA reads as TGTGCCAGCAGGGGTTATAGCGGGAAGAGCTCATACGAGCAGTACTTC. The chain has TRBV25-1 and TRBJ2-7; 8 bases map to TRBD2. J was trimmed by 4 bases and V by 6 bases; bases with no gene match: 14. The CDR3 is 16 residues long. Per germline, CDR1 MGHDK and CDR2 SYGVNS.